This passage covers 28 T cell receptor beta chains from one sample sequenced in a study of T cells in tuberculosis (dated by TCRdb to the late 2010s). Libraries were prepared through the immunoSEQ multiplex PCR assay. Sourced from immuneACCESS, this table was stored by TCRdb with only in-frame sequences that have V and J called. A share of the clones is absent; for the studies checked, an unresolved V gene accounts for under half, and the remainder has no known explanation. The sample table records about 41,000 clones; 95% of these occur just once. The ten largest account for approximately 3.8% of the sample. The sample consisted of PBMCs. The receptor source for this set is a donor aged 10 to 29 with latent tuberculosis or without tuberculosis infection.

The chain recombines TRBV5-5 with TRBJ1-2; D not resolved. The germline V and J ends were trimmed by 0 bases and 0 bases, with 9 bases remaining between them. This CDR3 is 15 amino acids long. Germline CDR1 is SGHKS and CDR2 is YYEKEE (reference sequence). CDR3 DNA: TGTGCCAGCAGCTTGGCGCAGGTTACTAACTATGGCTACACCTTC. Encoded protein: CASSLAQVTNYGYTF.

This CDR3 reads CASSLDRNTIYF. The CDR3 DNA follows: TGCGCCAGCAGCTTGGATAGAAACACCATATATTTT. This chain joins TRBV5-1 and TRBJ1-3; D remains unclear. There are 12 residues in the CDR3. Germline assignment: CDR1 SGHRS and CDR2 YFSETQ. The germline V and J ends were trimmed by 0 bases and 5 bases, with 3 bases remaining between them.

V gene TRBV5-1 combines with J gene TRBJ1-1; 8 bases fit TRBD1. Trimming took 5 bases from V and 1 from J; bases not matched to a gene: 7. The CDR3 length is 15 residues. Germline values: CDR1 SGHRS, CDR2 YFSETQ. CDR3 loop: CASSWVGTGNTEAFF. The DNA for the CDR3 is TGCGCCAGCAGTTGGGTTGGGACAGGGAACACTGAAGCTTTCTTT.

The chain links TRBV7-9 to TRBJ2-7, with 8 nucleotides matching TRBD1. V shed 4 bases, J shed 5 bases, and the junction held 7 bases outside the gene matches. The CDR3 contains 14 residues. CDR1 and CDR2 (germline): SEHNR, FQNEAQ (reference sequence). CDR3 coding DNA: TGTGCCAGCAGCTCAACGGCAGGGGGCGACGAGCAGTACTTC. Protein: CASSSTAGGDEQYF.

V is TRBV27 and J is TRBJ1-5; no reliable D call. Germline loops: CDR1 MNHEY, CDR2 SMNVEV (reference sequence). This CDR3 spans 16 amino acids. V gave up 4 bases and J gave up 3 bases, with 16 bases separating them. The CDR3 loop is CASSSSGVIPNQPQHF. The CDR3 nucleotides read TGTGCCAGCAGTTCTTCTGGAGTTATTCCCAATCAGCCCCAGCATTTT.

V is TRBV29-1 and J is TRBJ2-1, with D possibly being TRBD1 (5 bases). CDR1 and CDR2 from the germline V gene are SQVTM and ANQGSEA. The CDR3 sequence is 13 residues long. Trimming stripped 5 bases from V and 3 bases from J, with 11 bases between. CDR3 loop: CSVRGPNYNEQFF. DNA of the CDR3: TGCAGCGTTAGGGGCCCGAACTACAATGAGCAGTTCTTC.

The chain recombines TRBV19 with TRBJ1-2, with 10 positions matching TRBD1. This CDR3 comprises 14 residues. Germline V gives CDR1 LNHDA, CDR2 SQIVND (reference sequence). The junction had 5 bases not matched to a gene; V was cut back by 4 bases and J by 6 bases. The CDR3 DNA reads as TGTGCCAGTAGTAGCGCCGGGACAGGGGATGGCTACACCTTC. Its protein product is CASSSAGTGDGYTF.

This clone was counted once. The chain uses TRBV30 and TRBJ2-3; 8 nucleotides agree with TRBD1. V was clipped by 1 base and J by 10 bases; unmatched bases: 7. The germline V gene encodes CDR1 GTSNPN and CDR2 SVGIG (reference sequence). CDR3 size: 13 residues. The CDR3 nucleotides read TGTGCCTGGAGTGGGGCAGGGGGCGGTGCGCAGTATTTT. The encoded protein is CAWSGAGGGAQYF.

CDR3 coding DNA: TGTGCCTGGAGTGGGACAGGATTTGACGGGGAGCTGTTTTTT. It yields the protein CAWSGTGFDGELFF. J is TRBJ2-2 and V is TRBV30; 7 bases fit TRBD1. V lost 1 base to trimming and J lost 7 bases; unmatched junction nucleotides: 6. CDR1 GTSNPN and CDR2 SVGIG come from the germline V gene (reference sequence). The CDR3 is made up of 14 amino acids.

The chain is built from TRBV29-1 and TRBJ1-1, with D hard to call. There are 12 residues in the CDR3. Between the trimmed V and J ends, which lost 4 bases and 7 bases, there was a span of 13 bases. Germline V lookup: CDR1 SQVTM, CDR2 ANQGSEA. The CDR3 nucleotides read TGCAGCGTTGCCTACGGGAGTATTGAAGCTTTCTTT. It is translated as CSVAYGSIEAFF.

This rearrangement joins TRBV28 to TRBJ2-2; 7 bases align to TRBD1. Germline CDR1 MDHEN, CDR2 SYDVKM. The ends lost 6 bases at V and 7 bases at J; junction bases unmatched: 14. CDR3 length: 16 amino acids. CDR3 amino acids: CASRTPGRRTGGELFF. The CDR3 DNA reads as TGTGCCAGCAGGACTCCGGGACGTAGGACAGGCGGGGAGCTGTTTTTT.

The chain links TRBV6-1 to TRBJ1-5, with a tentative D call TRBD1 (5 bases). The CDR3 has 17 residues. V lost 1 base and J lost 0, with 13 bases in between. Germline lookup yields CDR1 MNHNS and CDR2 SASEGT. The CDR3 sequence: CASSEGGGRNSNQPQHF. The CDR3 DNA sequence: TGTGCCAGCAGTGAAGGCGGGGGAAGGAATAGCAATCAGCCCCAGCATTTT.

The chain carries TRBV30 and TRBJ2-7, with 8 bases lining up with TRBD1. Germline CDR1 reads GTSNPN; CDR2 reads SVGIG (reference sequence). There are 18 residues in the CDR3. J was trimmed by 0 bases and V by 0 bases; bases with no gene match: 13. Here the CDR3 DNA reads TGTGCCTGGAGTGTACAACCAGGGGGCGGACGAAGCTCCTACGAGCAGTACTTC. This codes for CAWSVQPGGGRSSYEQYF.

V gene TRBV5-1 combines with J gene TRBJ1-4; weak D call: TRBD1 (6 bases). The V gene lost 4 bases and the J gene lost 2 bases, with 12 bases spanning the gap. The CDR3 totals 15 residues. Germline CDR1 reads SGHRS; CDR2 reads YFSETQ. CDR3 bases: TGCGCCAGCAGCGAAAGGACAGCCACTAATGAAAAACTGTTTTTT. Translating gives CASSERTATNEKLFF.

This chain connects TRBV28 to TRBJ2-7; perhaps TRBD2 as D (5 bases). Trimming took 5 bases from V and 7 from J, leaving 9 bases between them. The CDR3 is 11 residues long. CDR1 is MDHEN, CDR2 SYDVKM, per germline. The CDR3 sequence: CASSQRAEQYF. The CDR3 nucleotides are TGTGCCAGCAGTCAGAGGGCAGAGCAGTACTTC.

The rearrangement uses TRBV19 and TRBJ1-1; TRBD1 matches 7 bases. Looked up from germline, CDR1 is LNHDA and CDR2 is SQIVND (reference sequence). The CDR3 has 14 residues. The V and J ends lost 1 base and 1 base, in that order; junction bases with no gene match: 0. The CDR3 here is CASSIGQGNTEAFF. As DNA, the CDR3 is TGTGCCAGTAGTATAGGACAGGGGAACACTGAAGCTTTCTTT.

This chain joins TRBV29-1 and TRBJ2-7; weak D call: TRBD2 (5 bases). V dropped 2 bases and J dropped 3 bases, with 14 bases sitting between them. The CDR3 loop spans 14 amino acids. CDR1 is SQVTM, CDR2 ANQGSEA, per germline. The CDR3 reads CSVESPAGNYEQYF. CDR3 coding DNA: TGCAGCGTTGAAAGTCCGGCCGGGAACTACGAGCAGTACTTC.

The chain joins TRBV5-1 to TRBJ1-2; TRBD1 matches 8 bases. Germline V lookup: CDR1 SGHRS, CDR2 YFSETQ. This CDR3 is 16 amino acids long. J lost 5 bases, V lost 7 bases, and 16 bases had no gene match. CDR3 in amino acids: CASAGSGTGPSYGYTF. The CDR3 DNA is TGCGCCAGCGCCGGATCCGGGACAGGTCCATCTTATGGCTACACCTTC.

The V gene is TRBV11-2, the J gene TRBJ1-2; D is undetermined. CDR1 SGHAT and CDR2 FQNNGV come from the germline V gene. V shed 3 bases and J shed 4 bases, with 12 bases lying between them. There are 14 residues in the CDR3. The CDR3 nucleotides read TGTGCCAGCAGCTTCGGCGGCGGGGTCTATGGCTACACCTTC. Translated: CASSFGGGVYGYTF.

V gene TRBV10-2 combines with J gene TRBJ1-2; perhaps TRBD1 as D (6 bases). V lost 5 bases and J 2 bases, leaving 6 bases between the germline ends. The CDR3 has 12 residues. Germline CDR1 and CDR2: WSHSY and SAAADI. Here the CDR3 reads CASSTGNYGYTF. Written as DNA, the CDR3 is TGCGCCAGCAGTACAGGGAACTATGGCTACACCTTC.

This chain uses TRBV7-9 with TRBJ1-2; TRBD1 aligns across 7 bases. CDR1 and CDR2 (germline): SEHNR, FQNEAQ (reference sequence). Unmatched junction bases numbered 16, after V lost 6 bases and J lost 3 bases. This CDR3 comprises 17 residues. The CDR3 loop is CASRPEPGQPFDYGYTF. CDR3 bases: TGTGCCAGCAGGCCTGAACCGGGACAGCCTTTCGACTATGGCTACACCTTC. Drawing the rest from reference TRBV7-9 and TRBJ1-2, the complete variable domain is DTGVSQNPRHKITKRGQNVTFRCDPISEHNRLYWYRQTLGQGPEFLTYFQNEAQLEKSRLLSDRFSAERPKGSFSTLEIQRTEQGDSAMYLCASRPEPGQPFDYGYTFGSGTRLTVV.

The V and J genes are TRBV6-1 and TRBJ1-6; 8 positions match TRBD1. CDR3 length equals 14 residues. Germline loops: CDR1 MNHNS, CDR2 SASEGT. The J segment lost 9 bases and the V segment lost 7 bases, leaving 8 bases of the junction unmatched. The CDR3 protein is CASTSGQVASPLHF. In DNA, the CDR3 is TGTGCCAGCACATCGGGACAGGTGGCTTCACCCCTCCACTTT.

This CDR3 is CASSLYSGQQETQYF. CDR3 DNA sequence: TGTGCCAGCAGTTTATATTCCGGCCAACAGGAGACCCAGTACTTC. The chain uses TRBV27 and TRBJ2-5, with D unresolved. Trimming took 1 base from V and 5 from J, leaving 14 bases between them. In germline, CDR1 is MNHEY, CDR2 SMNVEV (reference sequence). The CDR3 spans 15 residues.

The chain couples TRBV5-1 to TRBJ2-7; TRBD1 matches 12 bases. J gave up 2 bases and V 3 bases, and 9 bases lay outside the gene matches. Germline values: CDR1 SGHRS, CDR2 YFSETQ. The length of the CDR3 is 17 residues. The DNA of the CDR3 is TGCGCCAGCAGCTCGCCCATGGGACAGGGGGCCACCTACGAGCAGTACTTC. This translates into CASSSPMGQGATYEQYF.

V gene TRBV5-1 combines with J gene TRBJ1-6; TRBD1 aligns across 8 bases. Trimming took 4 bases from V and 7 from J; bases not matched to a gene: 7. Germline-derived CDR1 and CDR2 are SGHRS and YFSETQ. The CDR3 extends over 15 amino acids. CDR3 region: CASSVKGQENSPLHF. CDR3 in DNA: TGCGCCAGCAGCGTAAAGGGACAGGAGAATTCACCCCTCCACTTT.

CDR3 sequence (DNA): TGTGCCAGCAGCCCGGCAACTAATGAAAAACTGTTTTTT. Amino acids: CASSPATNEKLFF. The chain recombines TRBV5-4 with TRBJ1-4; D is undetermined. Germline CDR1 and CDR2: SGHNT and YYREEE (reference sequence). CDR3 length: 13 residues. Trimming took off 4 bases at V and 0 bases at J, with 4 bases between the two ends.

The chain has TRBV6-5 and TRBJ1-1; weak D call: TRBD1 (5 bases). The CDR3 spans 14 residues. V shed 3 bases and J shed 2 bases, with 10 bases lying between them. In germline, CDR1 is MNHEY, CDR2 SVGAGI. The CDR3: CASSYQGSNTEAFF. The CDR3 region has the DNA TGTGCCAGCAGTTATCAGGGATCTAACACTGAAGCTTTCTTT.

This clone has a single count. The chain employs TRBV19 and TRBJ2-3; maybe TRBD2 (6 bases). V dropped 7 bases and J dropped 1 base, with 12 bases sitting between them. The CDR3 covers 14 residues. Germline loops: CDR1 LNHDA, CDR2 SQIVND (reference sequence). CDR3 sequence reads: CASTPGTRTDTQYF. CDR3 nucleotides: TGTGCCAGTACTCCCGGGACTCGCACAGATACGCAGTATTTT.